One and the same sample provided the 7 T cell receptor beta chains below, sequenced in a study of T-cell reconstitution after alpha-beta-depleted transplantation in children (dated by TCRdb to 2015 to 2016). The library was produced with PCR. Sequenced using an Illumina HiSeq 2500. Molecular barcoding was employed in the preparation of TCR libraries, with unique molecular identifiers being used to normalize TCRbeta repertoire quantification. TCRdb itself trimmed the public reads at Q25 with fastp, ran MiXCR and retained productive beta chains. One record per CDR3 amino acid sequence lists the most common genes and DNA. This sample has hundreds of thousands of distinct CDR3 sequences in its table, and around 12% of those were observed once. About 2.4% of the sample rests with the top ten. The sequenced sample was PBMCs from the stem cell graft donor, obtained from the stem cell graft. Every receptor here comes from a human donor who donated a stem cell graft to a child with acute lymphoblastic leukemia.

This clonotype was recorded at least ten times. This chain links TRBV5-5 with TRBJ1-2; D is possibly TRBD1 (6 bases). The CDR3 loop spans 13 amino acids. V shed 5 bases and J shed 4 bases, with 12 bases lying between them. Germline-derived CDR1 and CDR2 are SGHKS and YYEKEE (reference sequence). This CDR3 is CASSQGTGYGYTF. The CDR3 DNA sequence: TGTGCCAGCAGTCAGGGGACTGGCTATGGCTACACCTTC.

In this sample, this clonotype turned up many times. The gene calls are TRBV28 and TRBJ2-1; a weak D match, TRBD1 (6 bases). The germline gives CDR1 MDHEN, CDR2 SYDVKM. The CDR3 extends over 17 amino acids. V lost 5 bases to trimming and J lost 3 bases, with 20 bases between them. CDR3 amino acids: CASSEPRAGVNYNEQFF. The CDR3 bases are TGTGCCAGCAGTGAGCCCCGGGCAGGGGTTAACTACAATGAGCAGTTCTTC.

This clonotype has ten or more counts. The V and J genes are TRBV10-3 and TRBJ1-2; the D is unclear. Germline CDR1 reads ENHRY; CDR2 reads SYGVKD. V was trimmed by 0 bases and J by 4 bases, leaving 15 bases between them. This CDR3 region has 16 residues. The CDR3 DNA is TGTGCCATCAGTGAGTCGAGGAGGGAGCAAGGCTATGGCTACACCTTC. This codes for CAISESRREQGYGYTF.

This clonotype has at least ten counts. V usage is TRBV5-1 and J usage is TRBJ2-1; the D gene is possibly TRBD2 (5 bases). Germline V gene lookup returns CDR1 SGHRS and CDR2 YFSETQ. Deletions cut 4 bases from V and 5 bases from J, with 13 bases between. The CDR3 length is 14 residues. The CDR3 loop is CASSGTTGNNEQFF. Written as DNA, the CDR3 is TGCGCCAGCAGCGGAACGACGGGGAACAATGAGCAGTTCTTC.

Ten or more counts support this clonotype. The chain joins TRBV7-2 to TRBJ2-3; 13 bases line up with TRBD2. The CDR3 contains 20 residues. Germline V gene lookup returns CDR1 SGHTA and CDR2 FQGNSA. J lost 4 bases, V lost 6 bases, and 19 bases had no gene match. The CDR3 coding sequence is TGTGCCAGCAGTTATCTGGCCCTTTGGACTAGCGGGAGTGGGGCAGATACGCAGTATTTT. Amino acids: CASSYLALWTSGSGADTQYF.

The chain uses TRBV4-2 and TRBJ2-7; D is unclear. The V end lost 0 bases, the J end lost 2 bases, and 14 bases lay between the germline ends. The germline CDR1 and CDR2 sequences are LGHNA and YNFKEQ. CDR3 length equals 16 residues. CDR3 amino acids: CASSQELAAPPYEQYF. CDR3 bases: TGTGCCAGCAGCCAAGAATTGGCAGCCCCACCCTACGAGCAGTACTTC.

The CDR3 DNA reads TGTGCCAGCAGCCCCGGACTAGCGTCCCACCAAGAGACCCAGTACTTC. The encoded protein is CASSPGLASHQETQYF. V is TRBV12-3 or TRBV12-4 and J is TRBJ2-5, with 9 bases identical to TRBD2. V shed 6 bases and J 0 bases; nucleotides not matched to a gene: 8. The CDR3 consists of 16 residues.